This TCR beta chain is from a study of T cells in Graves' hyperthyroidism and ophthalmopathy (dated by TCRdb to the late 2010s). About the study as a whole: To identify distinguishing TCR V-J signatures, a discovery cohort of some 100 patients was used, comprising 43 with Graves' ophthalmopathy and around 57 with stable Graves' hyperthyroidism. The 90 to 100 discovery patients were randomly divided into training and test sets at a 7:3 ratio. In addition, the study compared T-cell repertoires in thyroid tissue and in blood from roughly 6 Graves' hyperthyroidism patients. An independent validation cohort of under 20 hyperthyroidism patients and about 15 patients who later progressed to ophthalmopathy tested prospective prediction of ophthalmopathy. Once sampling was done, hyperthyroidism patients were given methimazole at a starting dose of 30 mg daily, whereas ophthalmopathy patients were given high-dose intravenous methylprednisolone. TCR Vbeta CDR3 sequencing of 120 to 150 peripheral blood samples (roughly 41 ophthalmopathy, approximately 80 hyperthyroidism and about 17 progressor patients) is reported in the paper. The study at large found these results: In validation, progression to ophthalmopathy was predicted by the model with more than 65% sensitivity and 72% to 85% specificity, a median of around 6.5 months before onset. Sample size was not statistically predetermined, and blinding of investigators to group allocation was not performed. A 13 V-J signature model separated ophthalmopathy from stable hyperthyroidism, with 87.88% sensitivity and about 81% specificity in cross-validation and 80%/75% in testing. Most expanded thyroid clonotypes (frequency above 0.001) were also found in blood, which suggests that blood repertoires may mirror thyroid immune responses.

This clonotype was picked up many times. Its antigen remains undetermined. No base-level quality is on record; no much larger clone is a single base apart. From the cysteine up to the phenylalanine, the CDR3 has a length of 14 residues. The only DNA kept is the CDR3, 42 bases in frame from the first base. At the junction V is shortened by 1 base and J by 9 bases, with 17 bases in between. CDR1 and CDR2 (SGHNT, YYREEE) derive from the germline V gene (reference sequence). The study excluded patients with uncontrolled infections, other autoimmune diseases, pregnancy or lactation. Diagnoses relied on clinical symptoms, serum thyroxine and TRAb, thyroid ultrasound and orbital computed tomography. Trizol reagent was used to extract total RNA, and RNA quality was then checked on an Agilent 2100 Bioanalyzer. The TCR beta CDR3 regions were amplified from the RNA transcripts. A first-round RT-PCR of the TCR CDR3 used the HTBI primer set with the Qiagen OneStep RT-PCR kit. Libraries were constructed in a second round of multiplex PCR, after which size selection and purification were performed. Libraries were sequenced paired-end with 100 bp reads on an Illumina HiSeq2000. Turning to the authors' computational methods: SOAPnuke was used to process the raw data, with reads discarded if the reads contained adapters or uncalled bases, had a mean Phred below 15, or lacked an exact constant-primer or identifier match. COPE v1.2.5 was used to merge high-quality paired reads, and clonotypes were defined as unique nucleotide sequences. MiTCR v1.1 was used to align clonotypes to the IMGT TRBV, TRBD and TRBJ reference segments. Analysis was restricted to V-J combinations with a frequency above 0.0001, which covered about 99% of repertoires. A TCS score was defined as the ratio of F50 (clonal expansion) to E x V (chaos), with BLOSUM62-based TCRdist applied between CDR3 peptides within each V-J. Welch's t-statistics and random forest reduced just over 500 V-J features to 10 to 15, which were used in a naive Bayes classifier (R e1071). Thyroid-blood repertoire similarity was quantified with the Morisita-Horn index. The public reads were quality trimmed at Q25 with fastp and then assembled into clones with MiXCR by TCRdb, keeping productive beta chains. Every CDR3 protein is listed once, alongside the most common genes and DNA of its rows. These V and J calls are TCRdb output, not the study's own analysis. The sample records about 570,000 distinct CDR3 sequences, about half of which are singletons. The ten largest account for around 20% of the sample.

The sequence was collected from an adult woman with Graves' disease, either hyperthyroidism or ophthalmopathy (not recorded which). Recombination linked TRBV5-4 to TRBJ2-7; TRBD1 is perhaps the D gene, given 6 matching bases. What was sequenced was peripheral blood or thyroid tissue (not recorded which). The CDR3 region: CASSLSFTGNPQYF. The DNA is as follows: TGTGCCAGCAGCTTGTCGTTTACAGGGAACCCGCAGTACTTC.